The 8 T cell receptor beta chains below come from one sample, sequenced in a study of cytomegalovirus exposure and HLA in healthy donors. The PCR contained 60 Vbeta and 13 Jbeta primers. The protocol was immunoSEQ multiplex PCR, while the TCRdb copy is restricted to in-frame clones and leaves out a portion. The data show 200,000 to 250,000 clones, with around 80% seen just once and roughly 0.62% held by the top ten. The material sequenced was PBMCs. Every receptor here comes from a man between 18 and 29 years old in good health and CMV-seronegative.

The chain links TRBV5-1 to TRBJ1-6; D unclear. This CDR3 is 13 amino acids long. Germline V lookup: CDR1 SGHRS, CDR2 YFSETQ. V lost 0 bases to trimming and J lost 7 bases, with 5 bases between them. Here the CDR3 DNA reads TGCGCCAGCAGCTTGGCAGGCAATTCACCCCTCCACTTT. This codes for CASSLAGNSPLHF.

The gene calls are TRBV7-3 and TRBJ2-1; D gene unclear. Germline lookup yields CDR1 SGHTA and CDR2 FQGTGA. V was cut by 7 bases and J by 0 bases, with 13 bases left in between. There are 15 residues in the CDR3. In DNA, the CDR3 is TGTGCCAGCACCCTAGGTCCTCTCTCCTACAATGAGCAGTTCTTC. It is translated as CASTLGPLSYNEQFF.

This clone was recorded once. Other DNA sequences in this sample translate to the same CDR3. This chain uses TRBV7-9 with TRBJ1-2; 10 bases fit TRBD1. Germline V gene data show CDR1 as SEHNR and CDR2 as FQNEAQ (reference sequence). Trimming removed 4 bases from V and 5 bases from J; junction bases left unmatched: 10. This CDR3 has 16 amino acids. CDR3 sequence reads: CASSSDPGQGRYGYTF. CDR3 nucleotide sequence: TGTGCCAGCAGCTCCGACCCGGGACAGGGGCGGTATGGCTACACCTTC.

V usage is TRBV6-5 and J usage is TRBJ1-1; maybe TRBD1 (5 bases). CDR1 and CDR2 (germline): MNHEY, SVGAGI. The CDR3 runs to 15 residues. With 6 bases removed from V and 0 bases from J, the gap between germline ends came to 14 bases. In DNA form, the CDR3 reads TGTGCCAGCAGCACCGGACAAATCGTGAACACTGAAGCTTTCTTT. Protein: CASSTGQIVNTEAFF.

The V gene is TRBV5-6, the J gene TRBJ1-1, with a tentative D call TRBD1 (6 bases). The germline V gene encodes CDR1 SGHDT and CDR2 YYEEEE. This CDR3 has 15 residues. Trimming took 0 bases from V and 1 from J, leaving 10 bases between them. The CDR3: CASSLGTVSNTEAFF. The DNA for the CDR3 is TGTGCCAGCAGCTTGGGGACAGTTTCGAACACTGAAGCTTTCTTT.

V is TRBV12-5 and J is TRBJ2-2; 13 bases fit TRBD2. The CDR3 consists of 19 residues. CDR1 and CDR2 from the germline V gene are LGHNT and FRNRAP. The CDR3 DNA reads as TGTGTGACATCCCCCGGGACTAGCGGGACTTCCTTGAACACCGGGGAGCTGTTTTTT. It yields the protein CVTSPGTSGTSLNTGELFF.

CDR3: CASSPVQGTGELFF. CDR3 in DNA: TGCGCCAGCAGCCCCGTCCAGGGAACCGGGGAGCTGTTTTTT. The genes are TRBV5-1 and TRBJ2-2; D may be TRBD1 (5 bases). The germline V gene has CDR1 SGHRS and CDR2 YFSETQ. V shed 4 bases and J shed 5 bases, with 12 bases lying between them. The CDR3 loop spans 14 amino acids.

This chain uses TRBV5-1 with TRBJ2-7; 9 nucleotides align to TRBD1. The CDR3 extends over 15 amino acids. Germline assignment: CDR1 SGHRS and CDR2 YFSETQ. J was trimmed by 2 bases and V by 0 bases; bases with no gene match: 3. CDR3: CASSLEGQGPYEQYF. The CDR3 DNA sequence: TGCGCCAGCAGCTTGGAGGGACAGGGACCCTACGAGCAGTACTTC.